One and the same sample provided the 27 T cell receptor beta chains below, sequenced in a study of read filtering for tumor transcriptome and immune sequencing. This library used 300 to 500 ng RNA and molecular barcoded adaptors spanning alpha/delta and beta/gamma chains. From the reads, TCRdb called clonotypes with MiXCR, one entry per CDR3 protein. The table lists several hundred distinct CDR3 sequences, 75% of them singletons. Sequenced input: a population of CD138-negative cells sorted from bone marrow. The source of these receptors is a donor at least 40 years old with multiple myeloma. This table probably holds off-target reads from a library built for another chain.

V is TRBV20-1 and J is TRBJ2-3, with 9 bases lining up with TRBD2. Germline loops: CDR1 DFQATT, CDR2 SNEGSKA (reference sequence). V lost 0 bases to trimming and J lost 5 bases; unmatched junction nucleotides: 9. The CDR3 is made up of 16 amino acids. The CDR3 DNA reads as TGCAGTGCTAGAGATCTAGCGGGAACCCTGGAAGATACGCAGTATTTT. Translated, it gives CSARDLAGTLEDTQYF.

The gene calls are TRBV29-1 and TRBJ1-1; 7 positions agree with TRBD1. CDR1 is SQVTM and CDR2 is ANQGSEA in the germline V gene. The CDR3 covers 16 residues. V dropped 3 bases and J dropped 2; count of bases not matched to a gene: 12. The CDR3 loop is CSVETGKESENTEAFF. CDR3 nucleotides: TGCAGCGTTGAGACAGGGAAGGAAAGTGAAAACACTGAAGCTTTCTTT.

The chain links TRBV20-1 to TRBJ2-5; D call uncertain. Per germline, CDR1 DFQATT and CDR2 SNEGSKA (reference sequence). The CDR3 sequence is 12 residues long. Trimming took 4 bases from V and 3 from J, leaving 9 bases between them. The CDR3 DNA reads TGCAGTGCTATCCTCGCTAAAGAGACCCAGTACTTC. Translation gives CSAILAKETQYF.

The CDR3 nucleotides are TGTGCCAGCAGCCGCGCGGGAGGAGGCTACAATGAGCAGTTCTTC. Translated, it gives CASSRAGGGYNEQFF. The chain combines TRBV11-1 with TRBJ2-1; 8 bases are shared with TRBD2. Trimming at V came to 5 bases and at J to 3 bases, leaving 6 bases not matched to a gene. CDR1 and CDR2 (germline): SGHAT, FQDESV (reference sequence). This CDR3 comprises 15 residues.

This chain links TRBV10-2 with TRBJ1-5, with D hard to call. Germline V lookup: CDR1 WSHSY, CDR2 SAAADI. With 2 bases removed from V and 3 bases from J, the gap between germline ends came to 5 bases. There are 13 residues in the CDR3. CDR3 coding DNA: TGCGCCAGCAGTGAGAGGGTCAATCAGCCCCAGCATTTT. It specifies CASSERVNQPQHF.

The chain is built from TRBV27 and TRBJ2-1; 11 bases are shared with TRBD1. J lost 7 bases, V lost 9 bases, and 8 bases had no gene match. Germline lookup yields CDR1 MNHEY and CDR2 SMNVEV (reference sequence). The CDR3 length is 14 residues. The CDR3, as DNA: TGTGCCAGTTCACCGGGACAGGGGGTGAATGAGCAGTTCTTC. It encodes CASSPGQGVNEQFF.

This clonotype was recorded only once. V and J are TRBV25-1 and TRBJ2-2; 11 positions agree with TRBD1. V was pared by 4 bases and J by 7 bases, with 5 bases of the junction left unmatched. Germline V gene lookup returns CDR1 MGHDK and CDR2 SYGVNS. The CDR3 has 15 amino acids. CDR3 sequence: CASSVGQGEVGELFF. CDR3 coding DNA: TGTGCCAGCAGTGTGGGACAGGGGGAGGTCGGGGAGCTGTTTTTT.

The chain employs TRBV7-6 and TRBJ2-7; unclear D gene. Trimming pared 3 bases from V and 5 bases from J, leaving 14 bases between. The V gene's germline CDR1 is SGHVS and CDR2 FNYEAQ. This CDR3 has 14 amino acids. This chain's CDR3 is CASSFSFGAHEQYF. DNA of the CDR3: TGTGCCAGCAGCTTTAGTTTTGGTGCCCACGAGCAGTACTTC.

Within the sample, this clonotype is hyperexpanded. V is TRBV2 and J is TRBJ2-5; 7 positions match TRBD2. Germline CDR1 is SNHLY and CDR2 is FYNNEI. CDR3 length: 14 amino acids. Trimming took 3 bases from V and 5 from J; bases not matched to a gene: 6. In nucleotides, the CDR3 is TGTGCCAGCAGTGATTCCGGGGGAGGGGAGACCCAGTACTTC. Its translation is CASSDSGGGETQYF. Full variable domain (missing parts from reference TRBV2 and TRBJ2-5): EPEVTQTPSHQVTQMGQEVILRCVPISNHLYFYWYRQILGQKVEFLVSFYNNEISEKSEIFDDQFSVERPDGSNFTLKIRSTKLEDSAMYFCASSDSGGGETQYFGPGTRLLVL.

This chain links TRBV6-1 with TRBJ2-5; the D is unclear. Trimming shortened V by 6 bases and J by 4 bases, and 9 bases separated the two germline ends. CDR1 and CDR2 (germline): MNHNS, SASEGT. This CDR3 contains 12 residues. The CDR3 region is CASSRATETQYF. The CDR3 DNA sequence: TGTGCCAGCAGCCGAGCAACAGAGACCCAGTACTTC.

This clonotype was observed a few times. The chain employs TRBV29-1 and TRBJ2-1; D is perhaps TRBD2 (5 bases). Trimming left V 3 bases short and J 7 bases short, with 7 bases between. The length of the CDR3 is 11 residues. Per germline, CDR1 SQVTM and CDR2 ANQGSEA. The CDR3 spells CSVDRGNEQFF. The CDR3 DNA reads TGCAGCGTTGACCGGGGAAATGAGCAGTTCTTC.

This sequence joins TRBV7-3 and TRBJ2-1; D perhaps matches TRBD2 (5 bases). The CDR3 is 16 amino acids. The germline CDR1 and CDR2 sequences are SGHTA and FQGTGA. Between the trimmed V and J ends, which lost 4 bases and 9 bases, there was a span of 22 bases. The CDR3 here is CASSSRGNGVDVEQFF. The CDR3 DNA reads as TGTGCCAGCAGCTCCCGGGGAAATGGGGTCGATGTTGAGCAGTTCTTC.

This chain connects TRBV7-3 to TRBJ1-1; 7 nucleotides align to TRBD1. This CDR3 has 14 amino acids. V shed 5 bases and J 1 base; nucleotides not matched to a gene: 4. CDR1 is SGHTA and CDR2 is FQGTGA in the germline V gene. CDR3 coding DNA: TGTGCCAGCAGCCCGGGACAGCGGAACACTGAAGCTTTCTTT. Translating it yields CASSPGQRNTEAFF.

The gene calls are TRBV5-1 and TRBJ1-1; maybe TRBD1 (6 bases). V shed 3 bases and J shed 7 bases, with 7 bases lying between them. This CDR3 is 11 amino acids long. CDR1 and CDR2 (germline): SGHRS, YFSETQ. CDR3 coding DNA: TGCGCCAGCAGCTCAGGGGTTGAAGCTTTCTTT. Encoded protein: CASSSGVEAFF.

This clonotype was picked up a small number of times. This chain connects TRBV11-2 to TRBJ1-1; D is ambiguous. CDR3 length: 15 residues. Looked up from germline, CDR1 is SGHAT and CDR2 is FQNNGV. Trimming cost V 1 base and J 1 base, with 10 bases left between them. The chain's CDR3 is CASSLAFLPNTEAFF. The CDR3 DNA reads TGTGCCAGCAGCTTAGCGTTCCTACCGAACACTGAAGCTTTCTTT.

The chain couples TRBV20-1 to TRBJ2-7; D is unclear. The V end lost 5 bases, the J end lost 1 base, and 6 bases lay between the germline ends. In germline, CDR1 is DFQATT, CDR2 SNEGSKA (reference sequence). CDR3 length: 11 residues. This CDR3 is CSAPISYEQYF. The CDR3 coding sequence is TGCAGTGCTCCCATTTCCTACGAGCAGTACTTC.

This clonotype turned up a few times. The J gene is TRBJ2-5, the V gene TRBV20-1; possible D gene TRBD1, 5 bases. V shed 0 bases and J shed 2 bases, with 10 bases lying between them. Germline CDR1 DFQATT, CDR2 SNEGSKA (reference sequence). This CDR3 has 14 amino acids. CDR3 sequence (DNA): TGCAGTGCTAGAGAGGTAGGGGATCAAGAGACCCAGTACTTC. Amino acid sequence: CSAREVGDQETQYF.

This clonotype has only a few counts. The V and J genes are TRBV11-2 and TRBJ2-1; no firm D call. Trimming cost V 5 bases and J 7 bases, with 12 bases left between them. The CDR3 consists of 13 residues. Germline V gene data show CDR1 as SGHAT and CDR2 as FQNNGV. The chain's CDR3 is CASSLSSLNEQFF. Written as DNA, the CDR3 is TGTGCCAGCAGCCTCTCCAGCCTGAATGAGCAGTTCTTC.

The V call is TRBV29-1, the J call TRBJ2-2, with D perhaps matching TRBD1 (7 bases). Germline CDR1 reads SQVTM; CDR2 reads ANQGSEA. This CDR3 is built from 16 residues. V was cut by 4 bases and J by 0 bases, with 15 bases left in between. CDR3 bases: TGCAGCGTTGGCTCACAGGGGACTCCGAACACCGGGGAGCTGTTTTTT. This translates into CSVGSQGTPNTGELFF.

The CDR3, as DNA: TGCAGTGCAAGACTAGCGGTTAGTGACTCCTACAATGAGCAGTTCTTC. This encodes CSARLAVSDSYNEQFF. V usage is TRBV20-1 and J usage is TRBJ2-1, with TRBD2 matching 9 bases. Germline V CDR1 and CDR2: DFQATT, SNEGSKA (reference sequence). The trim removed 6 bases at V and 0 bases at J, leaving 9 bases unmatched. The CDR3 extends over 16 amino acids.

Within the sample, this clonotype is hyperexpanded. This chain links TRBV14 with TRBJ2-1, with 12 bases lining up with TRBD2. CDR3 length: 17 residues. Germline V gene lookup returns CDR1 SGHDN and CDR2 FVKESK. V was clipped by 4 bases and J by 1 base; unmatched bases: 5. The CDR3 DNA reads as TGTGCCAGCAGCCCCGGACTAGCGGGAATGTCCTACAATGAGCAGTTCTTC. As protein: CASSPGLAGMSYNEQFF.

By proportion, this clonotype is hyperexpanded. This chain uses TRBV19 with TRBJ2-7, with 11 bases aligning to TRBD2. There are 13 residues in the CDR3. Per the germline V gene, CDR1 is LNHDA and CDR2 is SQIVND (reference sequence). V shed 5 bases, J shed 6 bases, and the junction held 3 bases outside the gene matches. CDR3 sequence: CASSFGTSGEQYF. The DNA for the CDR3 is TGTGCCAGTAGTTTTGGGACTAGCGGCGAGCAGTACTTC. Supplemented by reference TRBV19 and TRBJ2-7, the full variable domain reads DGGITQSPKYLFRKEGQNVTLSCEQNLNHDAMYWYRQDPGQGLRLIYYSQIVNDFQKGDIAEGYSVSREKKESFPLTVTSAQKNPTAFYLCASSFGTSGEQYFGPGTRLTVT.

This clonotype is labeled hyperexpanded. The rearrangement joins TRBV5-1 to TRBJ2-1; possible D gene TRBD2, 5 bases. Germline V lookup: CDR1 SGHRS, CDR2 YFSETQ. This CDR3 has 13 amino acids. The ends were cut back, 0 bases at V and 6 bases at J, with 7 bases in the middle. CDR3 amino acids: CASSLGTSNEQFF. CDR3 nucleotides: TGCGCCAGCAGCTTGGGAACTAGCAATGAGCAGTTCTTC.

This chain joins TRBV20-1 and TRBJ2-7, with no clear D. V shed 3 bases and J shed 0 bases, with 6 bases lying between them. Germline CDR1 is DFQATT and CDR2 is SNEGSKA (reference sequence). The CDR3 contains 12 residues. The DNA of the CDR3 is TGCAGTGCTAGTATGGACTCCTACGAGCAGTACTTC. Its protein is CSASMDSYEQYF.

This clonotype was counted only a few times. The genes are TRBV2 and TRBJ2-1; possible D gene TRBD1, 6 bases. Germline loops: CDR1 SNHLY, CDR2 FYNNEI. This CDR3 comprises 16 residues. Deletions cut 3 bases from V and 1 base from J, with 13 bases between. CDR3 sequence (DNA): TGTGCCAGCAGTGAGAGTGAACAGGGATCCTACAATGAGCAGTTCTTC. Translation gives CASSESEQGSYNEQFF.

The chain joins TRBV5-1 to TRBJ2-7, with D possibly called TRBD1 or TRBD2 (5 bases each). The length of the CDR3 is 13 residues. With 4 bases removed from V and 1 base from J, the gap between germline ends came to 9 bases. Germline CDR1 and CDR2: SGHRS and YFSETQ. CDR3 sequence reads: CASSRDGSYEQYF. The CDR3, as DNA: TGCGCCAGCAGCAGGGACGGATCCTACGAGCAGTACTTC.

The chain employs TRBV7-8 and TRBJ2-1; maybe TRBD1 (6 bases). Germline V gene lookup returns CDR1 SGHVS and CDR2 FQNEAQ. The V end lost 4 bases, the J end lost 4 bases, and 8 bases lay between the germline ends. This CDR3 is built from 13 residues. The CDR3 nucleotides read TGTGCCAGCAGCTCTGGACAGTACAATGAGCAGTTCTTC. This translates into CASSSGQYNEQFF.